This entry lists 26 T cell receptor beta chains sequenced from one sample in a study of OX40 agonist ivuxolimab in advanced cancers. The protocol was immunoSEQ multiplex PCR, while the TCRdb copy is restricted to in-frame clones and leaves out a portion. Of tens of thousands of clones detected, 80% to 95% appear once; the ten largest clones hold roughly 12%. This material consisted of CD4+ or CD8+ T cells sorted from blood, taken in a trial of the OX40 agonist ivuxolimab. These receptors all come from an adult with an advanced solid tumor such as melanoma, head and neck, liver or kidney cancer.

CDR3: CASSLAQKTDTQYF. CDR3 nucleotide sequence: TGCGCCAGCAGCTTAGCCCAGAAGACAGATACGCAGTATTTT. The gene calls are TRBV5-1 and TRBJ2-3; D gene uncertain. The germline CDR1 and CDR2 sequences are SGHRS and YFSETQ. CDR3 size: 14 residues. V was clipped by 2 bases and J by 3 bases, with 10 bases between them.

The genes are TRBV28 and TRBJ1-5; D is undetermined. Trimming removed 4 bases from V and 6 bases from J, with 19 bases in between. This CDR3 is 16 amino acids long. In germline, CDR1 is MDHEN, CDR2 SYDVKM. This CDR3 is CASSSVGRVGRQPQHF. In DNA, the CDR3 is TGTGCCAGCAGTTCGGTTGGGAGGGTAGGGCGTCAGCCCCAGCATTTT.

This sequence joins TRBV7-2 and TRBJ2-2; 11 nucleotides agree with TRBD2. Germline-derived CDR1 and CDR2 are SGHTA and FQGNSA. Trimming took 3 bases from V and 4 from J; bases not matched to a gene: 7. The CDR3 totals 17 residues. The CDR3 here is CASSFYSSGGSTGELFF. The CDR3 DNA follows: TGTGCCAGCAGCTTCTACTCTAGCGGGGGGTCCACCGGGGAGCTGTTTTTT.

V usage is TRBV19 and J usage is TRBJ2-5; TRBD2 might be the D (6 bases). The V gene's germline CDR1 is LNHDA and CDR2 SQIVND (reference sequence). This CDR3 region has 14 residues. V dropped 3 bases and J dropped 4 bases, with 12 bases sitting between them. CDR3 in amino acids: CASSIGQGGETQYF. DNA of the CDR3: TGTGCCAGTAGTATTGGGCAGGGAGGAGAGACCCAGTACTTC.

The chain couples TRBV9 to TRBJ2-1; 9 positions agree with TRBD2. With 4 bases clipped from V and 7 bases from J, the junction kept 15 bases outside the gene matches. The CDR3 length is 17 residues. CDR1 and CDR2 (germline): SGDLS, YYNGEE. The CDR3 DNA reads as TGTGCCAGCAGCCCACGACTAGCGGCCATACTCGGGAATGAGCAGTTCTTC. Protein: CASSPRLAAILGNEQFF.

J is TRBJ1-6 and V is TRBV7-9, with 8 nucleotides matching TRBD1. Germline V gene sequence: CDR1 SEHNR, CDR2 FQNEAQ (reference sequence). The length of the CDR3 is 17 residues. Trimming cost V 5 bases and J 9 bases; bases outside gene matches: 15. CDR3 region: CASSERRTGSHRSPLHF. Written as DNA, the CDR3 is TGTGCCAGCAGCGAAAGGCGGACAGGGAGCCATCGTTCACCCCTCCACTTT.

The DNA of the CDR3 is TGTGCCAGCAGCTTAGACAGGAGAATGTCCTACGAGCAGTACTTC. Protein: CASSLDRRMSYEQYF. V gene TRBV11-2 combines with J gene TRBJ2-7; D is uncertain. Germline CDR1 and CDR2: SGHAT and FQNNGV. CDR3 size: 15 residues. The V end was cut by 0 bases, the J end by 1 base, with 10 bases between.

The CDR3 sequence: CASSQGGLAGGRPDTQYF. The CDR3 coding sequence is TGTGCCAGCAGCCAAGGAGGACTAGCGGGGGGGCGGCCAGATACGCAGTATTTT. This chain joins TRBV4-2 and TRBJ2-3; the match to TRBD2 covers 15 bases. Germline V gene data show CDR1 as LGHNA and CDR2 as YNFKEQ. The CDR3 totals 18 residues. V lost 1 base to trimming and J lost 4 bases; unmatched junction nucleotides: 6.

V is TRBV11-3 and J is TRBJ2-2, with a weak D call TRBD2 (5 bases). CDR3 size: 14 residues. Germline CDR1 is SGHNT and CDR2 is YENEEA. Trimming pared 6 bases from V and 2 bases from J, leaving 10 bases between. CDR3 nucleotide sequence: TGTGCCAGCAGTCCCGGGGAAAACACCGGGGAGCTGTTTTTT. As protein: CASSPGENTGELFF.

The chain combines TRBV6-6 with TRBJ1-1, with 10 bases that match TRBD1. CDR1 MNHNY and CDR2 SVGAGI come from the germline V gene (reference sequence). Germline trimming cut 7 bases from V and 6 bases from J; bases unmatched to any gene: 5. The CDR3 runs 13 residues. CDR3 nucleotide sequence: TGTGCCAGCAACAGACAGGGGGCCGCTGAAGCTTTCTTT. Its protein product is CASNRQGAAEAFF.

V and J are TRBV10-3 and TRBJ2-5, with D perhaps TRBD2 (5 bases). The V end was cut by 0 bases, the J end by 5 bases, with 10 bases between. The CDR3 totals 14 residues. The germline V gene has CDR1 ENHRY and CDR2 SYGVKD. The CDR3 loop reads CAISESRVGETQYF. In DNA, the CDR3 is TGTGCCATCAGTGAGTCGAGGGTGGGGGAGACCCAGTACTTC.

This chain connects TRBV7-9 to TRBJ1-2, with D perhaps matching TRBD1 (6 bases). The CDR3 totals 16 residues. Germline V lookup: CDR1 SEHNR, CDR2 FQNEAQ (reference sequence). V was clipped by 4 bases and J by 0 bases, with 15 bases between them. DNA for the CDR3: TGTGCCAGCAGCTGGGGCCGGGGGCCATCTAACTATGGCTACACCTTC. Protein product: CASSWGRGPSNYGYTF.

The count of this clone is one. The CDR3 does not end in the conserved phenylalanine or tryptophan, so this is likely a read error. No DNA is shown, since the ends of the CDR3 on it are uncertain; the CDR3 is the one TCRdb lists. This chain links TRBV21-1 with TRBJ2-7; whether TRBD1, the table's D call, matches the DNA was not checked. TRBV21-1 is annotated as a pseudogene. The CDR3 comprises 17 residues, both ends counted. The CDR3 protein is CASSKGGEKTRGYEQYL.

The chain links TRBV5-1 to TRBJ2-3; D may match TRBD1 or TRBD2 (6 bases each). Trimming shortened V by 0 bases and J by 5 bases, and 10 bases separated the two germline ends. This CDR3 is built from 14 residues. CDR1 is SGHRS, CDR2 YFSETQ, per germline. The CDR3 sequence is CASSLEGGGDTQYF. The DNA for the CDR3 is TGCGCCAGCAGCTTGGAGGGGGGAGGAGATACGCAGTATTTT.

This sequence joins TRBV5-1 and TRBJ2-5; D is undetermined. The CDR3 has 14 residues. Germline V gene sequence: CDR1 SGHRS, CDR2 YFSETQ. The V gene lost 0 bases and the J gene lost 2 bases, with 8 bases spanning the gap. The CDR3 region is CASSLASPQETQYF. The CDR3 DNA follows: TGCGCCAGCAGCTTGGCGTCCCCGCAAGAGACCCAGTACTTC. Combining the CDR3 with reference TRBV5-1 and TRBJ2-5 gives the whole variable domain KAGVTQTPRYLIKTRGQQVTLSCSPISGHRSVSWYQQTPGQGLQFLFEYFSETQRNKGNFPGRFSGRQFSNSRSEMNVSTLELGDSALYLCASSLASPQETQYFGPGTRLLVL.

The chain carries TRBV5-6 and TRBJ1-5; possibly TRBD1 for D (6 bases). This CDR3 is 15 amino acids long. Deletions cut 2 bases from V and 3 bases from J, with 12 bases between. Germline V lookup: CDR1 SGHDT, CDR2 YYEEEE. The CDR3 reads CASSFGGGFNQPQHF. The DNA for the CDR3 is TGTGCCAGCAGCTTCGGCGGGGGCTTCAATCAGCCCCAGCATTTT.

V gene TRBV6-1 combines with J gene TRBJ1-6, with TRBD1 matching over 8 bases. Germline V gene lookup returns CDR1 MNHNS and CDR2 SASEGT. CDR3 length: 14 amino acids. With 6 bases clipped from V and 9 bases from J, the junction kept 7 bases outside the gene matches. The CDR3 protein is CASSLDRGRSPLHF. CDR3 nucleotide sequence: TGTGCCAGCAGCCTAGACAGGGGACGTTCACCCCTCCACTTT.

V usage is TRBV6-6 and J usage is TRBJ1-1; D remains unclear. The CDR3 length is 13 residues. The V gene's germline CDR1 is MNHNY and CDR2 SVGAGI (reference sequence). V lost 5 bases to trimming and J lost 5 bases, with 12 bases between them. The CDR3 loop is CASSSPWGTEAFF. The DNA for the CDR3 is TGTGCCAGCAGTAGTCCATGGGGTACTGAAGCTTTCTTT.

The chain uses TRBV6-6 and TRBJ1-5; D not certain. This CDR3 contains 13 residues. Germline CDR1 is MNHNY and CDR2 is SVGAGI (reference sequence). V lost 3 bases to trimming and J lost 6 bases, with 9 bases between them. CDR3 residues: CASSYSVAQPQHF. The CDR3 DNA reads as TGTGCCAGCAGTTATAGCGTGGCTCAGCCCCAGCATTTT.

V gene TRBV11-3 combines with J gene TRBJ2-5; 8 bases are shared with TRBD1. Germline assignment: CDR1 SGHNT and CDR2 YENEEA. The CDR3 sequence is 14 residues long. The V and J ends lost 5 bases and 4 bases, in that order; junction bases with no gene match: 6. CDR3 amino acids: CASSPGTGRETQYF. In DNA form, the CDR3 reads TGTGCCAGCAGCCCGGGGACAGGAAGAGAGACCCAGTACTTC.

This clone occurred once. The chain has TRBV7-3 and TRBJ2-3; no reliable D call. Trimming took off 3 bases at V and 6 bases at J, with 13 bases between the two ends. From germline, CDR1 is SGHTA and CDR2 FQGTGA. The CDR3 covers 14 residues. The chain's CDR3 is CASSFRVSEDTQYF. In DNA form, the CDR3 reads TGTGCCAGCAGCTTCCGGGTCTCCGAGGATACGCAGTATTTT.

The chain carries TRBV2 and TRBJ2-5, with TRBD1 identical over 7 bases. This CDR3 has 14 amino acids. Trimming at V came to 1 base and at J to 7 bases, leaving 6 bases not matched to a gene. The germline V gene has CDR1 SNHLY and CDR2 FYNNEI. Here the CDR3 reads CASSEEKGATTQYF. The CDR3 DNA reads as TGTGCCAGCAGTGAAGAGAAGGGGGCAACGACCCAGTACTTC.

CDR3 residues: CASSQVGGVGYGYTF. In nucleotides, the CDR3 is TGTGCCAGCAGCCAAGTGGGGGGGGTAGGCTATGGCTACACCTTC. J is TRBJ1-2 and V is TRBV14; D perhaps matches TRBD1 (5 bases). The germline CDR1 and CDR2 sequences are SGHDN and FVKESK. V lost 1 base to trimming and J lost 4 bases, with 13 bases between them. The CDR3 has 15 amino acids.

The V call is TRBV5-1, the J call TRBJ1-5; possibly TRBD1 for D (5 bases). The V end lost 4 bases, the J end lost 5 bases, and 16 bases lay between the germline ends. This CDR3 has 15 residues. CDR1 and CDR2 (germline): SGHRS, YFSETQ. The CDR3 coding sequence is TGCGCCAGCAGCCTCCTGGGCGGGGGAGATCAGCCCCAGCATTTT. It codes for CASSLLGGGDQPQHF.

This chain joins TRBV5-4 and TRBJ1-2; 8 positions agree with TRBD1. The CDR3 is 16 amino acids. The germline V gene encodes CDR1 SGHNT and CDR2 YYREEE (reference sequence). V was clipped by 4 bases and J by 2 bases; unmatched bases: 10. The CDR3 region is CASSQARTGSNYGYTF. The CDR3 DNA is TGTGCCAGCAGCCAGGCCAGGACAGGGTCCAACTATGGCTACACCTTC.

This rearrangement joins TRBV4-2 to TRBJ1-4, with TRBD1 identical over 7 bases. The CDR3 spans 16 residues. With V trimmed by 8 bases and J by 4 bases, 13 bases remained unmatched. Germline loops: CDR1 LGHNA, CDR2 YNFKEQ. The CDR3 protein is CASSAVRGQDNEKLFF. CDR3 nucleotides: TGTGCCAGCTCAGCCGTGAGGGGGCAGGATAATGAAAAACTGTTTTTT.